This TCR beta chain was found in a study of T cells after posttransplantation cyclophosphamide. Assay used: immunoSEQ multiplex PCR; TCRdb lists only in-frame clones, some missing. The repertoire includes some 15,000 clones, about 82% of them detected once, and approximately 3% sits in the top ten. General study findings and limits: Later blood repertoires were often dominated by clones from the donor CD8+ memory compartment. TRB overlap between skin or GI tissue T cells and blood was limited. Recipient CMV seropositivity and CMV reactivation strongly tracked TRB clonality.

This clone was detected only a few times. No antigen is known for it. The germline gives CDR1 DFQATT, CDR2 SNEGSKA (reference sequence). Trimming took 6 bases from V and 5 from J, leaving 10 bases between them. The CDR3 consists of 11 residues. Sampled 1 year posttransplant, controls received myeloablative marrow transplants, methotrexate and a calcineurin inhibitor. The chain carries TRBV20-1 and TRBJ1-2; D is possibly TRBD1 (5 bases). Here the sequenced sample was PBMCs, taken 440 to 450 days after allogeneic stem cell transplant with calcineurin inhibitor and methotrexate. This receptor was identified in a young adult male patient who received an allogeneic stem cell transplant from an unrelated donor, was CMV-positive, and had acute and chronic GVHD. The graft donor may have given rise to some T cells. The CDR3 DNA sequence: TGCAGTGCCGGACACGGGTATGGCTACACCTTC. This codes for CSAGHGYGYTF.